A selection of T cell receptor beta chains follows, all from one sample in a study of CD8 T cells in Susac syndrome. TCRdb itself ran the immunoSEQ multiplex PCR reads through MiXCR, one entry per CDR3 protein. The table includes around 190,000 distinct CDR3 sequences, over 85% detected once. Sequencing used CD4+ T cells from PBMCs. The source is a human donor in good health. Each CDR3 is given with its conserved first and last residue. Each record gives: CDR3 protein, V gene, J gene.

CATSPSGGRTDTQYF	TRBV5-1	TRBJ2-3
CASSEYSGHNSPLHF	TRBV25-1	TRBJ1-6
CSARPTDRMNSPLHF	TRBV20-1	TRBJ1-6
CSARWDRTYEQYF	TRBV20-1	TRBJ2-7
CASSLESGRADDTQYF	TRBV7-8	TRBJ2-3
CASSFNRVAFF	TRBV5-6	TRBJ1-1
CASSEARGQISGANVLTF	TRBV2	TRBJ2-6
CASSQGLAETQYF	TRBV4-1	TRBJ2-5
CASSLGQPNEQFF	TRBV5-1	TRBJ2-1
CSAPPLGLSLITQYF	TRBV20-1	TRBJ2-3
CASSLGGTSGANEQFF	TRBV7-7	TRBJ2-1
CSGGQGKDQPQHF	TRBV29-1	TRBJ1-5
CSALTGQETQYF	TRBV20-1	TRBJ2-5
CASSESTSSHNEQFF	TRBV6-1	TRBJ2-1
CATSDHRTSGFNEQFF	TRBV24-1	TRBJ2-1
CASSLRQGDTGELFF	TRBV12-3/TRBV12-4	TRBJ2-2
CSASSTSSEQYF	TRBV20-1	TRBJ2-7
CASSQDAAPAGQPQHF	TRBV4-1	TRBJ1-5
CASSQEGGLADTQYF	TRBV4-3	TRBJ2-3
CAWRGPGGGNRPQHF	TRBV30	TRBJ1-5
CATSRVPGEGETQYF	TRBV15	TRBJ2-5
CAWKGPSTDTQYF	TRBV30	TRBJ2-3
CSGGGANYGYTF	TRBV29-1	TRBJ1-2
CASSLSPSHGQFF	TRBV7-6	TRBJ2-1
CATKWETQYF	TRBV24-1	TRBJ2-5
CASSPRPYGYTF	TRBV12-3/TRBV12-4	TRBJ1-2
CATTTDSTYEQYF	TRBV10-3	TRBJ2-7
CSASQLQQGPQHF	TRBV20-1	TRBJ1-5
CSARGQAYEQYF	TRBV20-1	TRBJ2-7
CSAAGTNEQFF	TRBV20-1	TRBJ2-1
CATSSWRAASSTEAFF	TRBV15	TRBJ1-1
CASSLDRGDSGYTF	TRBV5-1	TRBJ1-2
CASSQSPGGFMNHYEQFF	TRBV7-3	TRBJ2-1
CASSPWQGAISYEQYF	TRBV27	TRBJ2-7
CASSPILNTEAFF	TRBV5-1	TRBJ1-1
CASSSSGTSFDEQFF	TRBV7-3	TRBJ2-1
CASTITGPAEQYF	TRBV12-3/TRBV12-4	TRBJ2-7
CASSYREGNSPLHF	TRBV6-6	TRBJ1-6
CASSSPDRQPLEAFF	TRBV6-1	TRBJ1-1
CASSPTIISNQPQHF	TRBV3-1	TRBJ1-5
CSARVAGTETQYF	TRBV20-1	TRBJ2-5
CASSLEMLAGVNGPLSYEQYF	TRBV11-1	TRBJ2-7
CSTASRTGGTDTQYF	TRBV29-1	TRBJ2-3
CSVLPRDRGETQYF	TRBV29-1	TRBJ2-5
CASVRSGNTGELFF	TRBV27	TRBJ2-2
CSVIGQGYGYTF	TRBV29-1	TRBJ1-2
CASSPVSGNNEQFF	TRBV3-1	TRBJ2-1
CASSPSWDRGEAFF	TRBV18	TRBJ1-1
CATSAETGAEQYF	TRBV24-1	TRBJ2-7
CSARTGDGGANVLTF	TRBV29-1	TRBJ2-6
CSVVPGLQETQYF	TRBV29-1	TRBJ2-5
CASSLGVATLNQPQHF	TRBV7-2	TRBJ1-5
CSASNVLAGGFHEQFF	TRBV20-1	TRBJ2-1
CASSLDGRIGGYTF	TRBV4-1	TRBJ1-2
CASSPTGTEAFF	TRBV6-2/TRBV6-3	TRBJ1-1
CSGRGTDTQYF	TRBV29-1	TRBJ2-3
CASTLRAGITDTQYF	TRBV6-6	TRBJ2-3
CASSVTGGETQYF	TRBV6-4	TRBJ2-5
CASSFRLAGVRETQYF	TRBV28	TRBJ2-5
CASTKTRGGRGYNEQFF	TRBV7-9	TRBJ2-1